This TCR beta chain is drawn from a study of cytotoxic CD8 clonotypes in ibrutinib-treated CLL. Background on the study: Collecting the response samples happened after a median about twelve months of treatment, with a range of 6 to 36. Findings of the study overall: Contraction or stability on treatment was seen for public clonotypes, which were uncommon.

This clone was picked up a small number of times. Its matching antigen is unknown. Depths of 1 in 200,000 to 1 in 1 million T cells were the sequencing target. Only in-frame clones appear in the TCRdb table, and some are missing; sequencing was by immunoSEQ multiplex PCR. This table holds 200,000 to 250,000 clones, 79% found once. Trimming stripped 7 bases from V and 8 bases from J, with 8 bases between. The CDR3 has 10 residues. Germline V gives CDR1 MDHEN, CDR2 SYDVKM. The source was PBMCs, collected after 12 months of ibrutinib treatment. V and J are TRBV28 and TRBJ1-2; D is possibly TRBD1 (6 bases). The origin of this receptor is a human donor with chronic lymphocytic leukemia. The CDR3 region has the DNA TGTGCCAGCACCGGACAGGGCTACACCTTC. It translates to CASTGQGYTF.